These 14 T cell receptor beta chains were all obtained from the same sample, sequenced in a study of blood T cell repertoires in COVID-19. TCRdb keeps only in-frame clones here, not all; method: immunoSEQ multiplex PCR. Of just under 90,000 clones listed, more than 90% are singletons. Sample: peripheral blood. The receptors shown here come from a man between 60 and 75 years old with acute or convalescent COVID-19.

This sequence joins TRBV9 and TRBJ1-3; possible D gene TRBD1, 6 bases. V was cut by 1 base and J by 2 bases, with 10 bases left in between. The V gene's germline CDR1 is SGDLS and CDR2 YYNGEE. The CDR3 is 15 residues long. The CDR3 here is CASSVQGTAGNTIYF. The CDR3, as DNA: TGTGCCAGCAGCGTACAGGGGACGGCTGGAAACACCATATATTTT.

The chain recombines TRBV5-6 with TRBJ2-7, with D perhaps matching TRBD1 (6 bases). Trimming took 6 bases from V and 0 from J, leaving 13 bases between them. This CDR3 contains 14 residues. Germline V gene lookup returns CDR1 SGHDT and CDR2 YYEEEE. The CDR3: CASNRDRISYEQYF. The CDR3 bases are TGTGCCAGCAACCGCGACAGGATCTCCTACGAGCAGTACTTC.

The V call is TRBV5-1, the J call TRBJ2-1; 7 bases are shared with TRBD2. V gave up 0 bases and J gave up 7 bases; unmatched junction bases: 7. The CDR3 has 15 amino acids. The germline gives CDR1 SGHRS, CDR2 YFSETQ. The CDR3 region is CASSLGAGVSNEQFF. The CDR3 nucleotides read TGCGCCAGCAGCTTGGGTGCGGGAGTGAGTAATGAGCAGTTCTTC.

This clone was recorded a few times. The rearrangement uses TRBV5-1 and TRBJ2-2, with D tentatively TRBD2 (6 bases). CDR1 and CDR2 (germline): SGHRS, YFSETQ. V was trimmed by 0 bases and J by 3 bases, leaving 15 bases between them. This CDR3 region has 17 residues. Here the CDR3 reads CASSLGFGGYDTGELFF. The CDR3 DNA reads as TGCGCCAGCAGCTTGGGGTTTGGAGGGTACGACACCGGGGAGCTGTTTTTT.

The chain joins TRBV19 to TRBJ1-2, with D perhaps TRBD1 (6 bases). In germline, CDR1 is LNHDA, CDR2 SQIVND (reference sequence). The CDR3 sequence is 15 residues long. The V gene lost 1 base and the J gene lost 4 bases, with 13 bases spanning the gap. CDR3 sequence: CASSIGYGQLYGYTF. CDR3 in DNA: TGTGCCAGTAGTATAGGTTACGGACAGCTCTATGGCTACACCTTC.

The chain carries TRBV6-2 or TRBV6-3 and TRBJ1-2; D not certain. Trimming pared 6 bases from V and 6 bases from J, leaving 14 bases between. Germline loops: CDR1 MNHEY, CDR2 SVGEGT. The CDR3 covers 13 residues. The CDR3 sequence is CASSGTEHNGYTF. DNA for the CDR3: TGTGCCAGCAGCGGAACAGAGCACAATGGCTACACCTTC.

V gene TRBV4-3 combines with J gene TRBJ2-1; no reliable D call. The germline V gene has CDR1 LGHNA and CDR2 YSLEER. The CDR3 has 16 residues. The germline V and J ends were trimmed by 0 bases and 0 bases, with 9 bases remaining between them. DNA for the CDR3: TGCGCCAGCAGCCAAGATTATACTAACTCCTACAATGAGCAGTTCTTC. Residues: CASSQDYTNSYNEQFF.

The chain combines TRBV9 with TRBJ1-3; 7 bases line up with TRBD1. The trim removed 0 bases at V and 2 bases at J, leaving 8 bases unmatched. CDR1 is SGDLS and CDR2 is YYNGEE in the germline V gene. This CDR3 comprises 17 residues. The CDR3 sequence is CASSVEGQSVPGNTIYF. The CDR3 DNA reads as TGTGCCAGCAGCGTAGAGGGACAGTCCGTCCCTGGAAACACCATATATTTT.

This chain joins TRBV6-1 and TRBJ2-7, with 7 bases matching TRBD1. CDR1 is MNHNS, CDR2 SASEGT, per germline. Unmatched junction bases numbered 7, after V lost 3 bases and J lost 2 bases. The CDR3 runs 15 residues. The CDR3, as DNA: TGTGCCAGCAGTGACGCCGGGACAGCTACCTACGAGCAGTACTTC. Translated, it gives CASSDAGTATYEQYF.

The chain uses TRBV7-9 and TRBJ2-5, with 11 bases fitting TRBD2. Germline CDR1 and CDR2: SEHNR and FQNEAQ (reference sequence). CDR3 length equals 16 residues. The ends lost 8 bases at V and 4 bases at J; junction bases unmatched: 12. CDR3 in DNA: TGTGCCAGCCTCAACGTCCCCGGACTAGCGGGAGAGACCCAGTACTTC. Translated: CASLNVPGLAGETQYF.

The chain joins TRBV11-2 to TRBJ2-5, with TRBD2 matching over 9 bases. The V segment lost 8 bases and the J segment 5 bases; nucleotides outside the gene matches: 12. Looked up from germline, CDR1 is SGHAT and CDR2 is FQNNGV. The CDR3 is 15 residues long. CDR3 in amino acids: CASATWRGGAETQYF. The DNA of the CDR3 is TGTGCCAGCGCCACGTGGCGGGGGGGGGCGGAGACCCAGTACTTC.

This rearrangement joins TRBV14 to TRBJ2-5, with D hard to call. V was trimmed by 4 bases and J by 3 bases, leaving 3 bases between them. Germline assignment: CDR1 SGHDN and CDR2 FVKESK. This CDR3 region has 11 residues. The CDR3 protein is CASSREETQYF. The CDR3, as DNA: TGTGCCAGCAGCCGAGAAGAGACCCAGTACTTC.

The chain is built from TRBV18 and TRBJ2-7; a possible D gene is TRBD2 (6 bases). The germline V gene has CDR1 KGHSH and CDR2 LQKENI. The V end was cut by 3 bases, the J end by 0 bases, with 12 bases between. This CDR3 is 15 amino acids long. CDR3 nucleotides: TGTGCCAGCTCACCGAACCTGGAGGGCTCCTACGAGCAGTACTTC. Its protein is CASSPNLEGSYEQYF. Full variable domain (rest looked up from reference TRBV18 and TRBJ2-7): NAGVMQNPRHLVRRRGQEARLRCSPMKGHSHVYWYRQLPEEGLKFMVYLQKENIIDESGMPKERFSAEFPKEGPSILRIQQVVRGDSAAYFCASSPNLEGSYEQYFGPGTRLTVT.

The chain joins TRBV7-9 to TRBJ1-2; D possibly corresponds to TRBD1 (6 bases). The length of the CDR3 is 14 residues. Trimming left V 6 bases short and J 4 bases short, with 15 bases between. Germline V CDR1 and CDR2: SEHNR, FQNEAQ (reference sequence). The CDR3 sequence is CASRRTAGTYGYTF. The CDR3 DNA reads as TGTGCCAGCAGGCGGACAGCCGGTACCTATGGCTACACCTTC.